These 7 T cell receptor beta chains were sequenced from one sample in a study of immune heterogeneity within non-small cell lung tumors listed by TCRdb under 2018. TCRdb names HiSeq X Ten as the instrument used. A multiplex PCR system amplified the TCR beta CDR3 region, with a first 10-cycle round using 32 V-gene forward and 13 J-gene reverse primers. The raw public reads went through TCRdb reprocessing: fastp at Q25, MiXCR clone calling, in-frame beta chains kept. Rows with a matching CDR3 protein are joined into one entry that keeps the most common DNA and genes. The sample has roughly 15,000 distinct CDR3 sequences on record, 28% of them singletons. Roughly 5.2% of the sample is taken by the ten largest. Genomic DNA extracted from bulk tumor tissue served as TCR template, with about 0.65 ug gDNA amplified per sample. During surgery, multiple biopsies were taken from each primary tumor, with sampling sites spaced as far apart as possible within the tumor mass. Patients in the study cohort, which was described as untreated, were newly diagnosed NSCLC cases going through curative surgery.

Sample: lung tumor tissue. The source is a man between 40 and 49 years old with non-small cell lung cancer.

A word on this clonotype: Possible read error: a much larger clone is one base away. This rearrangement joins TRBV18 to TRBJ2-7; 8 nucleotides align to TRBD1. CDR1 and CDR2 from the germline V gene are KGHSH and LQKENI. With V trimmed by 4 bases and J by 6 bases, 14 bases remained unmatched. CDR3 length equals 16 residues. The CDR3 loop reads CASSRAGRGPAGEQYF. The CDR3 DNA follows: TGTGCCAGCTCACGGGCCGGCAGGGGGCCTGCGGGCGAGCAGTACTTC.

In its sample, this clonotype was seen many times. The chain employs TRBV7-9 and TRBJ2-7, with D possibly TRBD2 on 6 matching bases. V shed 2 bases and J shed 3 bases, with 8 bases lying between them. Germline V gene sequence: CDR1 SEHNR, CDR2 FQNEAQ (reference sequence). CDR3 size: 13 residues. The CDR3 spells CASSLMRGYEQYF. The CDR3 nucleotides read TGTGCCAGCAGCTTAATGCGGGGCTACGAGCAGTACTTC.

Comments on this clonotype: A much larger clone differs from this one at a single base, so this may be a read error. The rearrangement joins TRBV10-3 to TRBJ2-1; 7 nucleotides align to TRBD2. There are 18 residues in the CDR3. Germline CDR1 reads ENHRY; CDR2 reads SYGVKD. The CDR3 spells CVITQSGVSALPSNEQFF. In DNA form, the CDR3 reads TGTGTCATCACCCAGAGCGGGGTTTCGGCCTTACCTAGCAATGAGCAGTTCTTC.

Only one count was recorded for this clonotype. This may come from a read error, since a much larger clone is one base off. This chain uses TRBV14 with TRBJ1-6; D might be TRBD1 (6 bases). This CDR3 region has 15 residues. CDR1 SGHDN and CDR2 FVKESK come from the germline V gene. This CDR3 reads CACSQQLGGNSPLHF. Written as DNA, the CDR3 is TGTGCCTGCAGCCAACAACTAGGGGGTAATTCACCCCTCCACTTT.

This clonotype was seen more than once but under ten times. The chain carries TRBV6-1 and TRBJ2-1, with TRBD2 matching 11 bases. The germline V gene has CDR1 MNHNS and CDR2 SASEGT. Trimming at V came to 4 bases and at J to 4 bases, leaving 15 bases not matched to a gene. There are 19 residues in the CDR3. CDR3 sequence: CASSVTSPGTSGPYNEQFF. CDR3 DNA sequence: TGTGCCAGCAGTGTTACTAGTCCCGGGACTAGCGGACCTTACAATGAGCAGTTCTTC.

As concerns this clonotype: One base away lies a much larger clone, so this may be a sequencing read error. The chain joins TRBV6-1 to TRBJ1-5; 7 bases match TRBD1. The V and J ends lost 1 base and 1 base, in that order; junction bases with no gene match: 7. The CDR3 length is 17 residues. Germline-derived CDR1 and CDR2 are MNHNS and SASEGT. CDR3 DNA sequence: TGTGCCAGCAGTGAAGTCGGGACAGCTTGGAGCAATCAGCCCCAGCATTTT. It is translated as CASSEVGTAWSNQPQHF.

This clonotype has a handful of counts. The J gene is TRBJ2-3, the V gene TRBV24-1; D is uncertain. There are 14 residues in the CDR3. Per the germline V gene, CDR1 is KGHDR and CDR2 is SFDVKD. V shed 9 bases and J shed 0 bases, with 12 bases lying between them. The CDR3 reads CATQRRASTDTQYF. Written as DNA, the CDR3 is TGTGCCACCCAGAGGAGAGCTAGCACAGATACGCAGTATTTT.